This T cell receptor (beta chain) was identified during a study of blood T cell repertoires in COVID-19. At the level of the study: Acute and convalescent COVID-19 samples came from the United States, Italy and Spain.

The CDR3 covers 15 residues. Trimming pared 9 bases from V and 3 bases from J, leaving 17 bases between. Germline V gene sequence: CDR1 MGHDK, CDR2 SYGVNS. Original methodology: Amplification of reference gene primers provided the estimated nucleated cell counts. Profiling relied on immunoSEQ multiplex PCR, and the TCRdb table lists in-frame clones only, not all of them. V and J calls and clone size follow that table, whereas D and trimming were derived from the DNA. The data show under 200,000 clones, approximately 81% seen once. Categorization into cohorts depended on clinical history that participants reported. Recovered participants had two consecutive negative NP/OP PCR tests, healthcare professional clearance, or symptom resolution.

This TCR came from a man in his sixties who had recovered from COVID-19. This chain links TRBV25-1 with TRBJ1-4; maybe TRBD1 (6 bases). Sequenced sample: PBMCs or T cells enriched from blood (not recorded which). DNA of the CDR3: TGTGCCAGTAACAAGGGGACACTTTCTAATGAAAAACTGTTTTTT. This translates into CASNKGTLSNEKLFF.